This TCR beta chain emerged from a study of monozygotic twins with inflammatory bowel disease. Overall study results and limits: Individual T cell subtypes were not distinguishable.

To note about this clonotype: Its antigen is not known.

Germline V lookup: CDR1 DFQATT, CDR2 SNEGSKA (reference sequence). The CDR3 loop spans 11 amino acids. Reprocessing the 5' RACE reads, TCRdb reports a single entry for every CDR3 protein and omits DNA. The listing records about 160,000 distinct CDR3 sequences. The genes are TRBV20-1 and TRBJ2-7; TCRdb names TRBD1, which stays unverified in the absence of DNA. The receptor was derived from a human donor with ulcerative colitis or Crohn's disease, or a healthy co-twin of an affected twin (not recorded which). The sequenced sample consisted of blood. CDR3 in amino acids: CSAGQGSEQYF.